The T cell receptor (beta chain) described here comes from a study of PD-1 blockade in classical Hodgkin lymphoma. At the level of the study: Intravenous nivolumab at 3 mg/kg was given to patients every 2 weeks. Study observations and caveats: Reported findings placed baseline TCR diversity lower in newly diagnosed patients (compared with healthy donors). Complete responders matched newly diagnosed patients in baseline diversity.

Some clones are missing from TCRdb's copy, which holds only in-frame ones; the method was immunoSEQ multiplex PCR. The sample lists over 80,000 clones, approximately 78% occurring once. This clone was recorded only once. Its antigen is not identified. The germline V and J ends were trimmed by 0 bases and 6 bases, with 11 bases remaining between them. Germline CDR1 reads SNHLY; CDR2 reads FYNNEI. The CDR3 spans 15 residues. Indicated time point: cycle 4 day 1 (C4D1), after less than seven weeks of nivolumab. Every one of the patients relapsed after autologous stem cell transplantation (brentuximab vedotin exposure was variable).

The starting material was peripheral blood mononuclear cells (PBMCs), obtained before the fourth cycle of nivolumab. This receptor was obtained from a human donor with classical Hodgkin lymphoma. The chain couples TRBV2 to TRBJ2-2; D is possibly TRBD1 (5 bases). CDR3 loop: CASSEAGVTAGELFF. As DNA, the CDR3 is TGTGCCAGCAGTGAAGCAGGGGTTACGGCCGGGGAGCTGTTTTTT.